These T cell receptor beta chains were read from a single sample in a study of blood T cell repertoires in COVID-19. Sequencing used immunoSEQ multiplex PCR; TCRdb keeps in-frame clones, though not all of them. Of more than 85,000 clones listed, around 80% are singletons. Specimen: peripheral blood. The receptor set was obtained from a man aged 60-69 years with acute or convalescent COVID-19. Each CDR3 is given with its conserved first and last residue. A D gene is named only where the DNA matches it firmly. The size of a clone is reported for some rows only, either as once, few or many, or as a class for expanded clones.

>TRBV6-1|TRBJ1-6|NA|NA
CASSEDWARTPNSPLHF
TGTGCCAGCAGTGAAGACTGGGCTCGAACCCCGAATTCACCCCTCCACTTT
>TRBV29-1|TRBJ1-1|NA|NA
CSVGRGYGNTEAFF
TGCAGCGTTGGTCGGGGGTATGGGAACACTGAAGCTTTCTTT
>TRBV11-2|TRBJ1-1|once|NA
CASSPRRGAYTEAFF
TGTGCCAGCTCTCCGAGGCGGGGGGCATACACTGAAGCTTTCTTT
>TRBV19|TRBJ1-4|NA|TRBD1
CASSAIDRANEKLFF
TGTGCCAGTAGTGCGATCGACAGGGCTAATGAAAAACTGTTTTTT
>TRBV29-1|TRBJ2-1|NA|NA
CSAHTQDEQFF
TGCAGCGCACACACCCAAGATGAGCAGTTCTTC
>TRBV25-1|TRBJ1-4|NA|TRBD1
CASSAPGQGAEKLFF
TGTGCCAGCAGTGCCCCGGGACAGGGGGCTGAAAAACTGTTTTTT
>TRBV18|TRBJ2-1|few|TRBD2
CASSGASGADNEQFF
TGTGCCAGCTCCGGGGCTAGCGGGGCAGACAATGAGCAGTTCTTC
>TRBV19|TRBJ1-1|NA|TRBD1
CASSISNSGQGKAFF
TGTGCCAGTAGTATTAGCAATAGCGGACAGGGGAAAGCTTTCTTT
>TRBV6-1|TRBJ1-4|NA|NA
CASSGAQGLRANEKLFF
TGTGCCAGCAGTGGCGCGCAGGGGCTCCGGGCTAATGAAAAACTGTTTTTT
>TRBV27|TRBJ2-1|NA|TRBD1
CASSPRQGIGSEQFF
TGTGCCAGCAGTCCAAGACAGGGCATAGGATCCGAGCAGTTCTTC
>TRBV7-2|TRBJ2-3|once|NA
CASSHRDYTDTQYF
TGTGCCAGCAGCCATCGCGACTATACAGATACGCAGTATTTT
>TRBV28|TRBJ2-3|few|NA
CASGKGDVGTDTQYF
TGTGCCAGCGGCAAGGGGGACGTCGGAACAGATACGCAGTATTTT
>TRBV15|TRBJ2-3|NA|TRBD2
CATSSPPGLVFTDTQYF
TGTGCCACCAGCTCCCCTCCGGGACTAGTCTTCACAGATACGCAGTATTTT
>TRBV28|TRBJ2-7|NA|NA
CASSVLRGANEQYF
TGTGCCAGCAGTGTTCTTCGGGGGGCGAACGAGCAGTACTTC
>TRBV10-3|TRBJ1-6|NA|TRBD1
CAISVSGTGGIRSPLHF
TGTGCCATCAGTGTTTCGGGGACAGGGGGCATACGATCACCCCTCCACTTT
>TRBV12-5|TRBJ2-3|NA|NA
CASSITDTQYF
TGTGCTAGTTCTATCACAGATACGCAGTATTTT
>TRBV14|TRBJ1-1|NA|NA
CASKSGQLNTEAFF
TGTGCCAGCAAGAGTGGACAGCTGAACACTGAAGCTTTCTTT
>TRBV5-1|TRBJ2-3|NA|TRBD2
CASSLTSGGAEMQYF
TGCGCCAGCAGCTTAACTAGCGGGGGGGCAGAAATGCAGTATTTT
>TRBV3-1/TRBV3-2|TRBJ2-2|few|TRBD1
CASSQAGTGGTGELFF
TGTGCCAGCAGCCAAGCCGGGACAGGAGGCACCGGGGAGCTGTTTTTT
>TRBV2|TRBJ1-5|NA|NA
CASSERRRGGRNQPQHF
TGTGCCAGCAGTGAACGTCGCAGGGGTGGTCGCAATCAGCCCCAGCATTTT
>TRBV11-2|TRBJ1-2|NA|NA
CASSLDREGGYTF
TGTGCCAGCAGCTTAGACAGGGAAGGGGGCTACACCTTC
>TRBV6-5|TRBJ1-2|NA|TRBD1
CASKGTGGGYTF
TGTGCCAGCAAGGGGACAGGGGGAGGCTACACCTTC
>TRBV19|TRBJ2-3|NA|TRBD1
CASSPDRVFTDTQYF
TGTGCCAGTAGCCCGGACAGGGTATTCACAGATACGCAGTATTTT